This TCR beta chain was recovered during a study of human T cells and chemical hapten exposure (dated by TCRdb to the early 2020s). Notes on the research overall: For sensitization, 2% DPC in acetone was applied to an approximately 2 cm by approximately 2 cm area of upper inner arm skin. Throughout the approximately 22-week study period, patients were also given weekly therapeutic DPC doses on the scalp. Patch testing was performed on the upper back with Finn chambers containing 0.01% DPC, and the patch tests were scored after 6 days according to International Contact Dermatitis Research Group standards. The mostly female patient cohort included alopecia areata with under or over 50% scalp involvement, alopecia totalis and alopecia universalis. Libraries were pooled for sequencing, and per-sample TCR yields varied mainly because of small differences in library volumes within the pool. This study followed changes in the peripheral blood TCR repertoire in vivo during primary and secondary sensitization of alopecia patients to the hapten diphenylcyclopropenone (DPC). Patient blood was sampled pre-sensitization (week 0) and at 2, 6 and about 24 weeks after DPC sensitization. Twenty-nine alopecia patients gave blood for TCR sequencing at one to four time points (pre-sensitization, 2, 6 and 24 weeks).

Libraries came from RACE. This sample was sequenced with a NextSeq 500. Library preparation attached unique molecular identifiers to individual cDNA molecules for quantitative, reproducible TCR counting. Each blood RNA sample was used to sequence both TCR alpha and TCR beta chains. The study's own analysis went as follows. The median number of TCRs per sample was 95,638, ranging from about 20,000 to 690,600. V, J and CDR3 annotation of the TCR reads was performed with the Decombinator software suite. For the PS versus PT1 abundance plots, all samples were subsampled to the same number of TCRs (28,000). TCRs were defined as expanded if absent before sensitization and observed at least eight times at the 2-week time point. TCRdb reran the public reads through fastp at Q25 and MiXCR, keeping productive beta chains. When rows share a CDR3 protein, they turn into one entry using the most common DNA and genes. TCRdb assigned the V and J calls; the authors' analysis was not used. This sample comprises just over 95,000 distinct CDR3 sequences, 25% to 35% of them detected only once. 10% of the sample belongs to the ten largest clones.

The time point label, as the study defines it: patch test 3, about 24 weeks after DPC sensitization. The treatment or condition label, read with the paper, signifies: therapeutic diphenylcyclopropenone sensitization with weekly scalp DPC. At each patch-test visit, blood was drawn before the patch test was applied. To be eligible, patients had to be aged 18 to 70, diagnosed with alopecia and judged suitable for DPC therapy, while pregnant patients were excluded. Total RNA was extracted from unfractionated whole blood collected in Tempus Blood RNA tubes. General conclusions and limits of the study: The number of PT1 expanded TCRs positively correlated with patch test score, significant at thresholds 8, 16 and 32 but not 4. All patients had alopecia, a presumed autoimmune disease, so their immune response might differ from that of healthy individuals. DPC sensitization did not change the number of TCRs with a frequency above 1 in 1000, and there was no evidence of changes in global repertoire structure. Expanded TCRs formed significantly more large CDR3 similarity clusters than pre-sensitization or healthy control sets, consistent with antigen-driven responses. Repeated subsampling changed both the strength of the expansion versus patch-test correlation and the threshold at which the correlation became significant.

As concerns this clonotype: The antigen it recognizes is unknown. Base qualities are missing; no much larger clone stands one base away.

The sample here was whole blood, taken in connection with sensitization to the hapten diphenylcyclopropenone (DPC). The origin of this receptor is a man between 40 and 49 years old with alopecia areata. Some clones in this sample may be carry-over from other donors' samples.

The bases read TGCGCCAGCAGCCAAGAAGGCCAGGGGAATTCACCCCTCCACTTT. Its protein product is CASSQEGQGNSPLHF. In this chain, TRBV4-3 is recombined with TRBJ1-6, with a weak D call of TRBD1 (6 bases match). CDR3 length: 15 amino acids, cysteine to phenylalanine. The retained sequence is limited to the CDR3, 45 bases, with the frame set at the first base. CDR1 is given as LGHNA and CDR2 as YSLEER, both from the germline V gene. The germline ends are 10 bases apart after V is trimmed by 0 bases and J by 7 bases.